The 21 T cell receptor beta chains listed next were all sequenced from one sample in a study of CD8+CD57+ T cells in acquired aplastic anemia. Whoever was chosen for sequencing had shown CD8+CD57+ cell expansion by flow cytometry. Genomic DNA served as template for TCR beta VDJ and CDR3 profiling. TCRdb redid the calling of the reads with MiXCR, one entry per CDR3 protein. This table has 250,000 or so distinct CDR3 sequences, 40% to 50% appearing once. Input material: sorted CD4+, CD8+, or CD8+CD57+ T cells (not recorded which) from PBMCs. These receptors were obtained from a human donor with aplastic anemia.

This clonotype was found many times. The chain employs TRBV12-3 or TRBV12-4 and TRBJ2-3; D perhaps matches TRBD2 (6 bases). Between the trimmed V and J ends, which lost 7 bases and 1 base, there was a span of 15 bases. This CDR3 region has 15 residues. The CDR3 sequence is CASTTGLRGTDTQYF. DNA for the CDR3: TGTGCCAGCACCACGGGACTTCGGGGCACAGATACGCAGTATTTT.

This clonotype was counted ten times or more. V and J are TRBV20-1 and TRBJ2-2; D not resolved. V was shortened by 1 base and J by 3 bases, with 9 bases between the two germline ends. The CDR3 is 14 amino acids. Germline V CDR1 and CDR2: DFQATT, SNEGSKA (reference sequence). CDR3 amino acids: CSARGNGYTGELFF. CDR3 bases: TGCAGTGCTAGAGGGAACGGATACACCGGGGAGCTGTTTTTT.

This clonotype was observed many times. The chain's CDR3 is CASSLGGGISYEQYF. The CDR3 DNA reads as TGTGCCAGCAGCTTAGGAGGGGGCATATCCTACGAGCAGTACTTC. This chain connects TRBV7-8 to TRBJ2-7; 7 bases are a match to TRBD1. Germline V gene data show CDR1 as SGHVS and CDR2 as FQNEAQ. V shed 1 base, J shed 1 base, and the junction held 4 bases outside the gene matches. The CDR3 runs 15 residues.

This clonotype was counted a single time. The V gene is TRBV29-1, the J gene TRBJ1-2; possible D gene TRBD1, 6 bases. The V and J ends lost 5 bases and 4 bases respectively, with 20 bases between them. CDR1 SQVTM and CDR2 ANQGSEA come from the germline V gene. This CDR3 spans 15 amino acids. DNA of the CDR3: TGCAGCGTTAGACTATCGGGGGCAGGAGGCTATGGCTACACCTTC. Amino acid sequence: CSVRLSGAGGYGYTF.

The table lists this clonotype with many counts. The rearrangement uses TRBV6-5 and TRBJ2-5; TRBD2 might be the D (6 bases). The CDR3 length is 13 residues. Germline loops: CDR1 MNHEY, CDR2 SVGAGI. The germline V and J ends were trimmed by 2 bases and 6 bases, with 10 bases remaining between them. CDR3 loop: CASSYDAGKTQYF. The CDR3 nucleotides read TGTGCCAGCAGTTACGATGCGGGAAAGACCCAGTACTTC.

In its sample, this clonotype was seen many times. This chain connects TRBV28 to TRBJ1-5, with a tentative D call TRBD1 (6 bases). In germline, CDR1 is MDHEN, CDR2 SYDVKM. This CDR3 comprises 14 residues. V was shortened by 5 bases and J by 3 bases, with 11 bases between the two germline ends. CDR3 loop: CASSPTGYNQPQHF. DNA of the CDR3: TGTGCCAGCAGTCCTACAGGGTACAATCAGCCCCAGCATTTT.

This clonotype has just one count. This chain uses TRBV19 with TRBJ1-2; TRBD1 aligns across 7 bases. The ends lost 1 base at V and 8 bases at J; junction bases unmatched: 4. Germline V gene sequence: CDR1 LNHDA, CDR2 SQIVND (reference sequence). This CDR3 region has 13 residues. The CDR3 DNA sequence: TGTGCCAGTAGTATAGGACAGGGTACGGGCTACACCTTC. Translated: CASSIGQGTGYTF.

The V call is TRBV15, the J call TRBJ1-6; the D is unclear. Germline values: CDR1 LNHNV, CDR2 YYDKDF (reference sequence). This CDR3 contains 12 residues. Trimming pared 6 bases from V and 7 bases from J, leaving 7 bases between. The CDR3 coding sequence is TGTGCCACCAGGAGGATCAATTCACCCCTCCACTTT. Amino acids: CATRRINSPLHF.

Only a few counts were recorded for this clonotype. This chain links TRBV29-1 with TRBJ2-3; the match to TRBD2 covers 12 bases. The CDR3 is made up of 17 amino acids. V shed 4 bases and J 0 bases; nucleotides not matched to a gene: 8. Germline CDR1 SQVTM, CDR2 ANQGSEA. CDR3 loop: CSVGGPGTSGSTDTQYF. CDR3 coding DNA: TGCAGCGTTGGGGGACCGGGGACTAGCGGGAGCACAGATACGCAGTATTTT.

This clonotype was seen only once. The chain is built from TRBV24-1 and TRBJ2-2; D tentatively reads TRBD1 or TRBD2 (6 bases each). Trimming cost V 3 bases and J 5 bases, with 27 bases left between them. Germline assignment: CDR1 KGHDR and CDR2 SFDVKD. This CDR3 has 20 amino acids. The CDR3: CATSDARPYSGWGATGELFF. As DNA, the CDR3 is TGTGCCACCAGTGATGCCCGCCCCTATTCAGGGTGGGGGGCTACCGGGGAGCTGTTTTTT.

This clonotype was counted a few times. The V and J genes are TRBV27 and TRBJ2-3; maybe TRBD2 (6 bases). Germline values: CDR1 MNHEY, CDR2 SMNVEV (reference sequence). The V end lost 6 bases, the J end lost 5 bases, and 21 bases lay between the germline ends. This CDR3 comprises 16 residues. As DNA, the CDR3 is TGTGCCAGCAGATACTCAATGGCTAGCGCCAAAGATACGCAGTATTTT. It yields the protein CASRYSMASAKDTQYF.

Many counts were recorded for this clonotype. This chain connects TRBV9 to TRBJ2-3, with TRBD2 matching over 11 bases. The germline V gene has CDR1 SGDLS and CDR2 YYNGEE. Trimming cost V 8 bases and J 0 bases; bases outside gene matches: 8. The CDR3 runs to 16 residues. This CDR3 reads CASGTSGWSSTDTQYF. The CDR3 bases are TGTGCCAGTGGGACTAGCGGATGGTCTAGCACAGATACGCAGTATTTT.

The J gene is TRBJ2-5, the V gene TRBV20-1, with D perhaps matching TRBD2 (7 bases). The CDR3 length is 19 residues. V shed 0 bases and J shed 5 bases, with 28 bases lying between them. Germline V gene lookup returns CDR1 DFQATT and CDR2 SNEGSKA (reference sequence). CDR3 protein: CSAREGLGGDLRILETQYF. CDR3 nucleotide sequence: TGCAGTGCTAGAGAGGGTTTAGGGGGGGACCTCAGAATTTTGGAGACCCAGTACTTC.

The chain carries TRBV12-3 or TRBV12-4 and TRBJ2-3; TRBD2 aligns across 8 bases. The CDR3 has 15 amino acids. V dropped 6 bases and J dropped 4; count of bases not matched to a gene: 9. Here the CDR3 reads CASSSSGLAPDTQYF. CDR3 coding DNA: TGTGCCAGCAGCTCTAGCGGACTAGCCCCAGATACGCAGTATTTT.

This clonotype was counted at least ten times. This sequence joins TRBV2 and TRBJ1-1, with D perhaps TRBD1 (5 bases). The V end lost 3 bases, the J end lost 3 bases, and 17 bases lay between the germline ends. Germline CDR1 reads SNHLY; CDR2 reads FYNNEI. The CDR3 has 16 residues. The CDR3 region has the DNA TGTGCCAGCAGTGACGGGGGGTTCGAAGGGGACACTGAAGCTTTCTTT. This sequence encodes CASSDGGFEGDTEAFF.

The genes are TRBV5-8 and TRBJ1-2; D uncertain. Trimming took off 4 bases at V and 3 bases at J, with 13 bases between the two ends. This CDR3 has 14 residues. The germline gives CDR1 SGHTS, CDR2 YDEGEE. This chain's CDR3 is CASSLSGRHYGYTF. For the CDR3, the DNA is TGTGCCAGCAGCCTGAGCGGCAGACACTATGGCTACACCTTC.

The table lists this clonotype with many counts. J is TRBJ1-4 and V is TRBV7-6; TRBD1 is a possible D gene (5 bases). V lost 7 bases to trimming and J lost 4 bases, with 16 bases between them. The length of the CDR3 is 15 residues. CDR1 and CDR2 from the germline V gene are SGHVS and FNYEAQ. DNA of the CDR3: TGTGCCAGCACCCTAGGTGGGGGGTTTAATGAAAAACTGTTTTTT. It specifies CASTLGGGFNEKLFF.

In regard to this clonotype: One end of the junction does not line up with germline, which may come from a read error. This sequence joins TRBV19 and TRBJ2-7; 7 nucleotides align to TRBD1. Per the germline V gene, CDR1 is LNHDA and CDR2 is SQIVND (reference sequence). The CDR3 covers 16 residues. The CDR3 sequence is CVSSIDLPGGVGEQYF. CDR3 nucleotide sequence: TGTGTCAGTAGTATAGATCTTCCAGGGGGTGTCGGCGAGCAGTACTTC.

J is TRBJ2-7 and V is TRBV29-1, with D perhaps TRBD2 (6 bases). Trimming pared 7 bases from V and 1 base from J, leaving 14 bases between. CDR1 and CDR2 from the germline V gene are SQVTM and ANQGSEA. This CDR3 is built from 13 residues. This CDR3 is CSAWGDRSYEQYF. CDR3 DNA sequence: TGCAGCGCGTGGGGGGACCGATCCTACGAGCAGTACTTC.

This clonotype was detected only a few times. The rearrangement links TRBV5-5 to TRBJ2-4; the D gene is possibly TRBD1 (5 bases). The V end lost 4 bases, the J end lost 8 bases, and 16 bases lay between the germline ends. CDR1 SGHKS and CDR2 YYEKEE come from the germline V gene (reference sequence). The length of the CDR3 is 14 residues. The CDR3 bases are TGTGCCAGCAGCCAAGACCCTGGGGCTGACATTCAGTACTTC. Residues: CASSQDPGADIQYF.

This chain uses TRBV6-5 with TRBJ2-7; tentatively, D is TRBD1 or TRBD2 (5 bases each). Germline assignment: CDR1 MNHEY and CDR2 SVGAGI. The germline V and J ends were trimmed by 7 bases and 0 bases, with 19 bases remaining between them. This CDR3 has 16 amino acids. The CDR3, as DNA: TGTGCCAGCAAAAGGCCGAGTCGGGGCGGCTCCTACGAGCAGTACTTC. This encodes CASKRPSRGGSYEQYF.